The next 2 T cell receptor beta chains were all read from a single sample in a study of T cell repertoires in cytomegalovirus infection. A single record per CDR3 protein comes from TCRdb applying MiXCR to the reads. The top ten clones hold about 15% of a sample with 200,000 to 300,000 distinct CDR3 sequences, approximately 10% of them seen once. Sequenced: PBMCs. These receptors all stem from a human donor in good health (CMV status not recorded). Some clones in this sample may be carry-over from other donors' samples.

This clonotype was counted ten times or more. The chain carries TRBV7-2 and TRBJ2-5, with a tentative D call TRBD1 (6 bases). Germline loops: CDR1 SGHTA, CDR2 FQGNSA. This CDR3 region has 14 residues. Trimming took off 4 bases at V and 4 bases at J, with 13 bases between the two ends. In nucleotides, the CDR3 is TGTGCCAGCAGCTCACAGGGTGTGGGAGAGACCCAGTACTTC. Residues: CASSSQGVGETQYF. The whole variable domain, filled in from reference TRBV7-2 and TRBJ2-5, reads GAGVSQSPSNKVTEKGKDVELRCDPISGHTALYWYRQSLGQGLEFLIYFQGNSAPDKSGLPSDRFSAERTGGSVSTLTIQRTQQEDSAVYLCASSSQGVGETQYFGPGTRLLVL.

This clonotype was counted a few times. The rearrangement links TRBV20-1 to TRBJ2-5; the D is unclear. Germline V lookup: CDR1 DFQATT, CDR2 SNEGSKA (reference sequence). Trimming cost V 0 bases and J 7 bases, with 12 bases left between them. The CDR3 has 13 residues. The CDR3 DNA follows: TGCAGTGCTAGAGATCCCCGAGATGGGACCCAGTACTTC. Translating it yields CSARDPRDGTQYF.